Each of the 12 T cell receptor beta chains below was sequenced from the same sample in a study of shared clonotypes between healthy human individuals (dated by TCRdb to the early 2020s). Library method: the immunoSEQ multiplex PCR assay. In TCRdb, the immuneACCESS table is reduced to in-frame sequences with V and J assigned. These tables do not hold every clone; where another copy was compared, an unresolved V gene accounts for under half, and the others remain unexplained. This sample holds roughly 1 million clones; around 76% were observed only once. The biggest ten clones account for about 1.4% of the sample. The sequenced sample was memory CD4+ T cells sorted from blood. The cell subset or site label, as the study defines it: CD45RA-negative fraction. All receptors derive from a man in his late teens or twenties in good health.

The CDR3 DNA reads TGTGCCAGCAGCCAAGGGGATCGGGACAATCAGCCCCAGCATTTT. Protein product: CASSQGDRDNQPQHF. This sequence joins TRBV4-2 and TRBJ1-5; D unresolved. Between the trimmed V and J ends, which lost 1 base and 3 bases, there was a span of 10 bases. From germline, CDR1 is LGHNA and CDR2 YNFKEQ. This CDR3 comprises 15 residues.

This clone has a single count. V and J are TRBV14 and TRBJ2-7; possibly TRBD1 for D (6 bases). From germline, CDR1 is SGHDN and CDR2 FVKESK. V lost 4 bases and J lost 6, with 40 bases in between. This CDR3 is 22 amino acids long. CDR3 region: CASSREQGGILRTQGKSLEQYF. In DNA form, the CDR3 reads TGTGCCAGCAGCCGGGAACAAGGGGGAATTCTAAGGACACAGGGCAAAAGTCTCGAGCAGTACTTC.

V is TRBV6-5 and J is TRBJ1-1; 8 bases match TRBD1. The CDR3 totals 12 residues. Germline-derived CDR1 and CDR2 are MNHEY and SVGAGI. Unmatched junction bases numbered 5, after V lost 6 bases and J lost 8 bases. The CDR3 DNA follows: TGTGCCAGCAGATTCCGGGACAGGGAAGCTTTCTTT. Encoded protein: CASRFRDREAFF.

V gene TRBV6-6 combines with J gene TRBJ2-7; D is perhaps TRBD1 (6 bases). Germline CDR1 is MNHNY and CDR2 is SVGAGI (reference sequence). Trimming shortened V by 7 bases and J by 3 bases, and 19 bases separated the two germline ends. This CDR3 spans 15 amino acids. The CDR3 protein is CASTKGVDISYEQYF. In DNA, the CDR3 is TGTGCCAGCACAAAGGGGGTTGACATCAGCTACGAGCAGTACTTC.

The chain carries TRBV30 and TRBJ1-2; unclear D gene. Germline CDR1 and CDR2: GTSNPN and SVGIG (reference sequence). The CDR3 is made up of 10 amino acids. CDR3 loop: CVVARGGYTF. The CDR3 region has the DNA TGTGTGGTGGCGCGAGGTGGCTACACCTTC.

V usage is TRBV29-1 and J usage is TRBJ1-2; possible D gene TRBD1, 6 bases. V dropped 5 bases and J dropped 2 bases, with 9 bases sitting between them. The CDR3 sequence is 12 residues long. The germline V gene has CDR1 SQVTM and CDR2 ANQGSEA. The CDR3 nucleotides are TGCAGCGTTAGGGACACCAACTATGGCTACACCTTC. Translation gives CSVRDTNYGYTF.

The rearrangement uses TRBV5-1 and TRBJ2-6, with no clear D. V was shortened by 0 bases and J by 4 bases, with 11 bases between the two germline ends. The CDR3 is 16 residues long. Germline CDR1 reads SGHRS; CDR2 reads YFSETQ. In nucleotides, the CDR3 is TGCGCCAGCAGCTTGGCCTTGAAGAAAGGGGCCAACGTCCTGACTTTC. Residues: CASSLALKKGANVLTF.

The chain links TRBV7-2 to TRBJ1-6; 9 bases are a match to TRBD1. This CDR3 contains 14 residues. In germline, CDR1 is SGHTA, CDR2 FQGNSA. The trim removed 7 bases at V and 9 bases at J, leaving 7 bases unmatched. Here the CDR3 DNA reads TGTGCCAGCATGACCGGGACAGGGTTTTCACCCCTCCACTTT. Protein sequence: CASMTGTGFSPLHF.

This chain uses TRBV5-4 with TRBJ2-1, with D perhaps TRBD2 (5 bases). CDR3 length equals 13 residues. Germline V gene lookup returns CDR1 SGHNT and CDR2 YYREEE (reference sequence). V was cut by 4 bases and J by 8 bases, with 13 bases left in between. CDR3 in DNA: TGTGCCAGCAGCCGGACCAGGACTGATGAGCAGTTCTTC. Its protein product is CASSRTRTDEQFF.

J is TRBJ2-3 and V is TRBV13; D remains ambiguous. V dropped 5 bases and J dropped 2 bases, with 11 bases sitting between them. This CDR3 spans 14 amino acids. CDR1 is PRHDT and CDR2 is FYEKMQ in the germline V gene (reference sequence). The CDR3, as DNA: TGTGCCAGCAGCCCGGGTGAGGTCACAGATACGCAGTATTTT. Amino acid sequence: CASSPGEVTDTQYF.

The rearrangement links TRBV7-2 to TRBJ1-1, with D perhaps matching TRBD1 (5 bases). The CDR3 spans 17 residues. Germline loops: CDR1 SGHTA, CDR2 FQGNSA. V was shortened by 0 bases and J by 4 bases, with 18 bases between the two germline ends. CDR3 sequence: CASSLAISSQGGTEAFF. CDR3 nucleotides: TGTGCCAGCAGCTTAGCGATTTCGAGTCAGGGAGGCACTGAAGCTTTCTTT.

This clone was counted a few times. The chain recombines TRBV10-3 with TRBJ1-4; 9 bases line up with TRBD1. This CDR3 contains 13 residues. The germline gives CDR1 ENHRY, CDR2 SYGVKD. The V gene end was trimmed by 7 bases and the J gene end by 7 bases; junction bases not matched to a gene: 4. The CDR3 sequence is CAIKGQGGEKLFF. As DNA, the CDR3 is TGTGCCATCAAGGGACAGGGTGGTGAAAAACTGTTTTTT.